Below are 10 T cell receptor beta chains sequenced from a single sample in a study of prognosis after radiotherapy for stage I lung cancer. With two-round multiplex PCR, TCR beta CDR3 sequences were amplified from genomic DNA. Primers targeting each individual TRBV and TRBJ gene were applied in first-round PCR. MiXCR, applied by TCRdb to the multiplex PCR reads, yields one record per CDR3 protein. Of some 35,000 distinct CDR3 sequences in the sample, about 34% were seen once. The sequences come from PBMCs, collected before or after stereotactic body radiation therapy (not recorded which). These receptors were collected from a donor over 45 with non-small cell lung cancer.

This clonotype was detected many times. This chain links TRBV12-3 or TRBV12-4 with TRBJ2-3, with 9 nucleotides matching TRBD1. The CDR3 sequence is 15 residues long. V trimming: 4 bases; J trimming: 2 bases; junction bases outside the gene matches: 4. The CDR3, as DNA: TGTGCCAGCAGTTCCGGGACAGGGACCACAGATACGCAGTATTTT. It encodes CASSSGTGTTDTQYF.

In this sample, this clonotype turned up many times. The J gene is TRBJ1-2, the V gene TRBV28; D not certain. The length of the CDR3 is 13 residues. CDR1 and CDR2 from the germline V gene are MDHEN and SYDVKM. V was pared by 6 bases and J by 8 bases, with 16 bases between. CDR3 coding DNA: TGTGCCAGCAGCCCTTTCGGGGATACGGGCTACACCTTC. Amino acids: CASSPFGDTGYTF.

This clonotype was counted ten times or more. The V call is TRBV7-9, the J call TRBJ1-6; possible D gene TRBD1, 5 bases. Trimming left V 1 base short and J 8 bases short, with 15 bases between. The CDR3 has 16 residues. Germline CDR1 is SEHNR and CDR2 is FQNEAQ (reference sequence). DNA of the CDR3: TGTGCCAGCAGCTTAGGACGACCGGGACGGGATTCACCCCTCCACTTT. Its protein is CASSLGRPGRDSPLHF.

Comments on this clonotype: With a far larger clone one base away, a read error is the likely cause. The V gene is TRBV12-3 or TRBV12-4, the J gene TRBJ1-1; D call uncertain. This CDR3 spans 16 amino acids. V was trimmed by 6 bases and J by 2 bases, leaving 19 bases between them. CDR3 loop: CASSPPGRRDNTEAFF. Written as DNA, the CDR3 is TGTGCCAGCAGCCCCCCCGGCCGTCGGGATAACACTGAAGCTTTCTTT.

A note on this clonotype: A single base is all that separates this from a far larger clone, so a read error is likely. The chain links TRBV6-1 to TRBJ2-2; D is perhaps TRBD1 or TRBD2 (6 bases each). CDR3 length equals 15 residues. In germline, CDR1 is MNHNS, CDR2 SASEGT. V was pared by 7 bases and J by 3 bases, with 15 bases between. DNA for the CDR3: TGTGCCAGCATTCCTCGGGGGCGCGACACCGGGGAGCTGTTTTTT. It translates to CASIPRGRDTGELFF.

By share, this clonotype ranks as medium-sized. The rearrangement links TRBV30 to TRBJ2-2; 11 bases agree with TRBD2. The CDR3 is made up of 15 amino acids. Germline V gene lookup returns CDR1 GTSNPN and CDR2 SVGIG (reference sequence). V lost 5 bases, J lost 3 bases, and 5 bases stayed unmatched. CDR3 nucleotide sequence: TGTGCCTGGGGCAGGGGACTAGCGGACACCGGGGAGCTGTTTTTT. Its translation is CAWGRGLADTGELFF.

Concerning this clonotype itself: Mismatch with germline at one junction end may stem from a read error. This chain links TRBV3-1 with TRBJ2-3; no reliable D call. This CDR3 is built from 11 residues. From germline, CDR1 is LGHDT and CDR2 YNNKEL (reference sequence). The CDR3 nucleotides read TGTGCCAGCAGCCAAGAGTTGGACGTTACATTT. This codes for CASSQELDVTF.

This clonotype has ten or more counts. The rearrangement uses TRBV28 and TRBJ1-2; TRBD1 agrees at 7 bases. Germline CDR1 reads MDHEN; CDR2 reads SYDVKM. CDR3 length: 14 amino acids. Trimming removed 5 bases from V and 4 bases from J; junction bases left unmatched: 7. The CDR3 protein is CASSSPGQLYGYTF. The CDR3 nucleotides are TGTGCCAGCAGTAGCCCGGGACAGCTCTATGGCTACACCTTC.

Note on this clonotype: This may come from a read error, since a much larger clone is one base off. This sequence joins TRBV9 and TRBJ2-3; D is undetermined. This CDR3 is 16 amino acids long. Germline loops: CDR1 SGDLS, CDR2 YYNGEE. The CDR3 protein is CASRVELVGSTDTQYF. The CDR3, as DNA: TGTGCCAGCAGAGTAGAGTTGGTCGGTAGCACAGATACGCAGTATTTT. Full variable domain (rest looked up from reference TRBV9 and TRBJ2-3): DSGVTQTPKHLITATGQRVTLRCSPRSGDLSVYWYQQSLDQGLQFLIQYYNGEERAKGNILERFSAQQFPDLHSELNLSSLELGDSALYFCASRVELVGSTDTQYFGPGTRLTVL.

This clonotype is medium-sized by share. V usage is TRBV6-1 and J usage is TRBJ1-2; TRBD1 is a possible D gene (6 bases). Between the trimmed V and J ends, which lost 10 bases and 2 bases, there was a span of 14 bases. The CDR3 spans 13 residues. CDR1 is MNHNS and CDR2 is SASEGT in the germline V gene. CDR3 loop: CATRDTRNYGYTF. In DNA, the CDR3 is TGTGCCACCCGGGACACCCGGAACTATGGCTACACCTTC.